This TCR beta chain was observed in a study of blood T cell repertoires in COVID-19. Turning to the study itself: PBMCs, B-cell-depleted T cells, or T cells were the source of the cDNA or gDNA that made up the material.

Repertoires were generated with immunoSEQ multiplex PCR, while TCRdb's copy carries only in-frame clones and drops some. The table shows approximately 530,000 clones, with 70% to 90% occurring only once. The CDR3 totals 17 residues. V lost 6 bases, J lost 3 bases, and 11 bases stayed unmatched. The V gene's germline CDR1 is SGHRS and CDR2 YFSETQ. V gene TRBV5-1 combines with J gene TRBJ2-3, with 12 positions matching TRBD2. The TCR was taken from a woman between 45 and 60 years old with COVID-19, enrolled during active disease. The sequenced material came from peripheral blood. The CDR3 DNA follows: TGCGCCAGCAAGCTCTCCTGGACTAGCGGGGAGACAGATACGCAGTATTTT. Residues: CASKLSWTSGETDTQYF.